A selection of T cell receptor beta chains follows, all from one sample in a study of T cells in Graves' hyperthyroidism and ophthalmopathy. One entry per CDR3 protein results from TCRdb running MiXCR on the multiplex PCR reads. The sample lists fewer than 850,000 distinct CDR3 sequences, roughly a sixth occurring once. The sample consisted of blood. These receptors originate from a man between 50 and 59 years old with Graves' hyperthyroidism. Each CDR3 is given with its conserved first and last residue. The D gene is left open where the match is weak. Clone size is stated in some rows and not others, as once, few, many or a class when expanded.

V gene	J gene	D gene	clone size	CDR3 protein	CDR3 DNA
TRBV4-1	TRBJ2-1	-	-	CASSQDEASSSYNEQFF	TGCGCCAGCAGCCAAGATGAGGCGTCTAGCTCCTACAATGAGCAGTTCTTC
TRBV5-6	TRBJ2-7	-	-	CASSSRAILGRYYEQYF	TGTGCCAGCAGCTCCCGGGCAATACTGGGGCGCTACTACGAGCAGTACTTC
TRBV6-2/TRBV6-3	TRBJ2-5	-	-	CASSYLVAGETQYF	TGTGCCAGCAGTTACTTAGTGGCGGGAGAGACCCAGTACTTC
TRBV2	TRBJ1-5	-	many	CASSDYIVGGGGQPQHF	TGTGCCAGCAGTGATTATATTGTGGGGGGAGGAGGTCAGCCCCAGCATTTT
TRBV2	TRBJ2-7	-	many	CASSVDGTGKGSYEQYF	TGTGCCAGCAGTGTAGACGGTACAGGGAAAGGGTCCTACGAGCAGTACTTC
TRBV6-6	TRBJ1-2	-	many	CASSYSIAGDGYTF	TGTGCCAGCAGTTACTCGATTGCAGGGGATGGCTACACCTTC
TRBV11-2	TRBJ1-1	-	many	CASSNAEGIMNTEAFF	TGTGCCAGCAGCAATGCGGAGGGGATAATGAACACTGAAGCTTTCTTT
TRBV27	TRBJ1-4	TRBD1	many	CASSLSGNRGGGEKLFF	TGTGCCAGCAGTTTATCCGGGAACAGGGGCGGTGGTGAAAAACTGTTTTTT
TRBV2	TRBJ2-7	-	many	CASSEAPASRGGEQYF	TGTGCCAGCAGTGAAGCACCAGCTTCTAGAGGGGGCGAGCAGTACTTC
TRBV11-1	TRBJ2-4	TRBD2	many	CASSLVVVAGVAKNIQYF	TGTGCCAGCAGCTTAGTCGTCGTTGCGGGAGTTGCCAAAAACATTCAGTACTTC
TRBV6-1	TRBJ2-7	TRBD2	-	CASSPRRTSFYEQYF	TGTGCCAGCAGCCCACGTCGGACTAGTTTCTACGAGCAGTACTTC
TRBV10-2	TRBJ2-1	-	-	CASSLTNPIYNEQFF	TGCGCCAGCAGCCTGACAAACCCAATATACAATGAGCAGTTCTTC
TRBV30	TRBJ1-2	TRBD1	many	CAWTTGGGVGYTF	TGTGCCTGGACCACAGGGGGTGGCGTTGGCTACACCTTC
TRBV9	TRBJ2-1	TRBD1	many	CASTPGTAYNEQFF	TGTGCCAGCACCCCGGGGACAGCCTACAATGAGCAGTTCTTC
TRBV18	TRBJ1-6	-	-	CASSPPGRGSPLHF	TGTGCCAGCTCACCACCAGGGAGGGGATCACCCCTCCACTTT
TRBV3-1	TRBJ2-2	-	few	CASSQRDGAGELFF	TGTGCCAGCAGCCAAAGGGACGGCGCCGGGGAGCTGTTTTTT
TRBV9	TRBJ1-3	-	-	CASSARSTGNTIYF	TGTGCCAGCAGCGCCAGGTCAACTGGAAACACCATATATTTT